This TCR beta chain was captured by sequencing in a study of control samples from healthy donors and cancer patients. The table came from immunoSEQ multiplex PCR; TCRdb's copy has only in-frame clones and leaves some out. The sample includes some 170,000 clones, roughly 94% of them seen just once. This clone came up once. The TCR was taken from a man aged 60 to 75 with colorectal cancer. Source material: PBMCs.

The CDR3 region is CASSVEEGRGYTEAFF. As DNA, the CDR3 is TGTGCCAGCAGCGTAGAGGAGGGCAGGGGGTATACTGAAGCTTTCTTT. The chain has TRBV9 and TRBJ1-1; 7 positions match TRBD1. V was pared by 0 bases and J by 5 bases, with 10 bases of the junction left unmatched. The CDR3 has 16 amino acids. CDR1 is SGDLS and CDR2 is YYNGEE in the germline V gene.